Detailed here is one TCR beta chain. Its antigen is undetermined. The authors sorted CD4+ and CD8+ T cells from PBMCs. Sequencing templates came from extracted RNA that was reverse transcribed into cDNA. The data were produced by immunoSEQ multiplex PCR, yet TCRdb's version contains in-frame clones alone and is incomplete. The data contain under 250,000 clones, roughly 57% of them singletons. This entry is derived from a study of CD8+ T cells in alopecia areata. The overall study: Those treated were given oral tofacitinib at 5 to 10 mg twice daily. Tofacitinib was given for 6 to 18 months, then stopped for 6 months. Broader study findings: Lesional tissue from the scalp (especially in alopecia totalis/universalis) showed higher clonality than normal scalp.

This sequence originates from a human donor with alopecia areata. The source material was CD4+ T cells sorted from blood, sampled at week 0.

CDR3 in DNA: TGCGCCAGTTTAAAGAGACCGGGACAGGGGACGTCGATAGCTGAAGCTTTCTTT. Translating gives CASLKRPGQGTSIAEAFF. The chain joins TRBV5-1 to TRBJ1-1; TRBD1 matches at 10 bases. CDR1 SGHRS and CDR2 YFSETQ come from the germline V gene. This CDR3 is built from 18 residues. The ends lost 8 bases at V and 6 bases at J; junction bases unmatched: 22.